This T cell receptor (beta chain) was identified during a study of T and B cells in COVID-19 patients. Study-level information: Critical illness requiring mechanical ventilation or extracorporeal membrane oxygenation affected about 65% of the 20 active-infection patients.

TRB was amplified from about 260-540 ng of blood genomic DNA. Broader study findings: The recovered cohort had thousands of exclusive TCR clusters, including some 33 low generation probability clusters. In COVID-19 patients, T cell receptor beta variable and joining gene use was reportedly strongly skewed. Active COVID-19 showed highly clonal TRB repertoires; recovery showed diversity and richness above healthy donors.

TRB rearrangements were amplified by multiplex PCR with BIOMED2 TRB-A/B primers. Using its own MiXCR run on the multiplex PCR reads, TCRdb lists one record per CDR3 protein. The sample yields about 7,000 distinct CDR3 sequences, around 21% seen once. This clonotype is medium-sized in the sample. The antigen is not known. The V gene lost 1 base and the J gene lost 5 bases, with 10 bases spanning the gap. The germline CDR1 and CDR2 sequences are SGHNT and YYREEE (reference sequence). The CDR3 length is 13 residues. The V call is TRBV5-4, the J call TRBJ2-7; either TRBD1 or TRBD2 may supply D (5 bases each). The sequenced sample consisted of blood. This receptor was obtained from a human donor who had recovered from COVID-19. The DNA of the CDR3 is TGTGCCAGCAGCTTGACGGGACGGGACGAGCAGTACTTC. Its protein product is CASSLTGRDEQYF.